These 9 T cell receptor beta chains share one sample of origin, sequenced in a study of shared clonotypes between healthy human individuals. This table comes from immunoSEQ multiplex PCR, and its TCRdb copy is limited to in-frame clones, with some not included. The sample carries nearly 1 million clones, 76% recorded once. Material: memory CD4+ T cells sorted from blood. Noted subset: CD45RA-negative fraction. Source of these receptors: a man aged 18 to 30 in good health.

The rearrangement uses TRBV30 and TRBJ1-2, with 7 positions matching TRBD1. The CDR3 has 13 residues. J gave up 3 bases and V 2 bases, and 3 bases lay outside the gene matches. CDR1 is GTSNPN and CDR2 is SVGIG in the germline V gene (reference sequence). The CDR3 DNA reads as TGTGCCTGGAGTACCGGACAGGACTATGGCTACACCTTC. As protein: CAWSTGQDYGYTF.

This clone has just a few counts. This sequence joins TRBV5-1 and TRBJ1-5; D not resolved. Germline loops: CDR1 SGHRS, CDR2 YFSETQ. V was shortened by 6 bases and J by 3 bases, with 13 bases between the two germline ends. The CDR3 extends over 14 amino acids. CDR3 amino acids: CASNTGDPNQPQHF. The CDR3 DNA sequence: TGCGCCAGCAACACTGGGGATCCCAATCAGCCCCAGCATTTT.

The chain joins TRBV5-6 to TRBJ1-2; no clear D. V was shortened by 6 bases and J by 8 bases, with 17 bases between the two germline ends. The CDR3 covers 13 residues. The germline V gene encodes CDR1 SGHDT and CDR2 YYEEEE. The chain's CDR3 is CASIRAAQWGYTF. CDR3 bases: TGTGCCAGCATTCGGGCAGCACAGTGGGGCTACACCTTC.

The chain recombines TRBV11-2 with TRBJ2-7; D is undetermined. V was pared by 4 bases and J by 3 bases, with 10 bases between. CDR1 and CDR2 (germline): SGHAT, FQNNGV. CDR3 length equals 13 residues. The CDR3 bases are TGTGCCAGCAGCTCCCTCATAGGCTACGAGCAGTACTTC. Translation: CASSSLIGYEQYF.

The chain carries TRBV19 and TRBJ2-3, with D perhaps given as TRBD1 or TRBD2 (5 bases each). V lost 4 bases and J 0 bases, leaving 17 bases between the germline ends. The CDR3 has 17 residues. The germline V gene has CDR1 LNHDA and CDR2 SQIVND (reference sequence). CDR3 sequence: CASSTKGPKISTDTQYF. The DNA of the CDR3 is TGTGCCAGTAGTACAAAGGGACCCAAAATTAGCACAGATACGCAGTATTTT.

The chain has TRBV12-5 and TRBJ2-7, with 8 bases matching TRBD2. J was trimmed by 2 bases and V by 1 base; bases with no gene match: 7. The CDR3 is made up of 16 amino acids. Germline V lookup: CDR1 LGHNT, CDR2 FRNRAP. The CDR3 sequence: CASGLDLAGLTYEQYF. The CDR3 DNA reads as TGTGCTAGTGGTTTGGACTTAGCGGGACTAACCTACGAGCAGTACTTC.

V and J are TRBV2 and TRBJ1-2; D remains unclear. V lost 2 bases, J lost 4 bases, and 8 bases lay in between. The CDR3 runs 13 residues. Germline values: CDR1 SNHLY, CDR2 FYNNEI. CDR3 amino acids: CASSESGTYGYTF. CDR3 coding DNA: TGTGCCAGCAGTGAAAGCGGCACCTATGGCTACACCTTC.

The chain uses TRBV6-6 and TRBJ2-7; 7 nucleotides line up with TRBD2. V trimming: 2 bases; J trimming: 3 bases; junction bases outside the gene matches: 4. The CDR3 consists of 14 residues. Looked up from germline, CDR1 is MNHNY and CDR2 is SVGAGI (reference sequence). The CDR3 coding sequence is TGTGCCAGCAGTTACCGAGCTAGCGGCTACGAGCAGTACTTC. This gives the protein CASSYRASGYEQYF.

As to this clone: This CDR3 is also generated by other DNA sequences in the sample. The V call is TRBV12-5, the J call TRBJ1-5; D call uncertain. Germline V gene data show CDR1 as LGHNT and CDR2 as FRNRAP. There are 13 residues in the CDR3. V was pared by 3 bases and J by 3 bases, with 6 bases between. The CDR3 DNA follows: TGTGCTAGTGGTTTAAGGGACAATCAGCCCCAGCATTTT. It encodes CASGLRDNQPQHF.